These 13 T cell receptor beta chains were sequenced from one sample in a study of control samples from healthy donors and cancer patients. The data were produced by immunoSEQ multiplex PCR, yet TCRdb's version contains in-frame clones alone and is incomplete. Of approximately 60,000 clones listed, about 91% are singletons. The sequenced material came from PBMCs. The receptors here all came from a man under 40 with colorectal cancer.

In this sample, this clone turned up a few times. The chain carries TRBV10-1 and TRBJ1-1; 7 nucleotides align to TRBD1. This CDR3 is 13 amino acids long. From germline, CDR1 is WNHNN and CDR2 SYGVQD (reference sequence). Germline trimming cut 6 bases from V and 6 bases from J; bases unmatched to any gene: 7. This chain's CDR3 is CASSRDSNAEAFF. DNA of the CDR3: TGCGCCAGCAGCCGGGACAGTAACGCTGAAGCTTTCTTT.

DNA for the CDR3: TGTGCCAGCAGCCGGGTGAGACAGGGGGTGATGTCGCGCAATGAGCAGTTCTTC. Translation: CASSRVRQGVMSRNEQFF. The chain joins TRBV5-6 to TRBJ2-1, with 9 bases lining up with TRBD1. Trimming removed 4 bases from V and 6 bases from J; junction bases left unmatched: 17. Germline values: CDR1 SGHDT, CDR2 YYEEEE. There are 18 residues in the CDR3.

There are a few counts of this clone. Written as DNA, the CDR3 is TGTGCCACCAGCAGAGGAGGGGGAAGCAATCAGCCCCAGCATTTT. Encoded protein: CATSRGGGSNQPQHF. V usage is TRBV15 and J usage is TRBJ1-5; weak D call: TRBD1 (6 bases). Trimming pared 1 base from V and 1 base from J, leaving 8 bases between. The CDR3 is 15 amino acids. Per the germline V gene, CDR1 is LNHNV and CDR2 is YYDKDF (reference sequence).

This chain links TRBV18 with TRBJ1-1; D possibly corresponds to TRBD1 (5 bases). This CDR3 comprises 15 residues. Between the trimmed V and J ends, which lost 2 bases and 3 bases, there was a span of 13 bases. From germline, CDR1 is KGHSH and CDR2 LQKENI. The CDR3 spells CASSPGASIYTEAFF. The CDR3 region has the DNA TGTGCCAGCTCACCAGGGGCCAGTATCTACACTGAAGCTTTCTTT.

This clone was recorded once. The V call is TRBV19, the J call TRBJ1-2; 7 bases are a match to TRBD1. Germline values: CDR1 LNHDA, CDR2 SQIVND (reference sequence). After removal of 3 bases from V and 4 bases from J, the junction contained 5 bases not matched to a gene. This CDR3 is built from 14 residues. CDR3 protein: CASSIETGSYGYTF. Written as DNA, the CDR3 is TGTGCCAGTAGTATCGAGACAGGGTCCTATGGCTACACCTTC. Supplemented by reference TRBV19 and TRBJ1-2, the full variable domain reads DGGITQSPKYLFRKEGQNVTLSCEQNLNHDAMYWYRQDPGQGLRLIYYSQIVNDFQKGDIAEGYSVSREKKESFPLTVTSAQKNPTAFYLCASSIETGSYGYTFGSGTRLTVV.

The V call is TRBV12-3 or TRBV12-4, the J call TRBJ2-3, with D possibly matching TRBD1 (6 bases). The CDR3 loop spans 13 amino acids. Trimming took 6 bases from V and 3 from J, leaving 10 bases between them. CDR3 amino acids: CASRDGTTDTQYF. DNA for the CDR3: TGTGCCAGCAGAGATGGGACAACAGATACGCAGTATTTT.

This chain joins TRBV19 and TRBJ1-2, with D maybe TRBD1 (5 bases). CDR1 and CDR2 from the germline V gene are LNHDA and SQIVND (reference sequence). Trimming removed 4 bases from V and 7 bases from J, with 13 bases in between. The CDR3 loop spans 13 amino acids. For the CDR3, the DNA is TGTGCCAGTAGTAGCATCAGGGAGGGTGGCTACACCTTC. Its translation: CASSSIREGGYTF.

V is TRBV20-1 and J is TRBJ1-1, with D possibly being TRBD1 (5 bases). The CDR3 spans 13 residues. CDR1 is DFQATT, CDR2 SNEGSKA, per germline (reference sequence). V lost 3 bases to trimming and J lost 5 bases, with 13 bases between them. In nucleotides, the CDR3 is TGCAGTGCTAGTCTGGCAGGGTGGACTGAAGCTTTCTTT. Amino acid sequence: CSASLAGWTEAFF.

The J gene is TRBJ2-1, the V gene TRBV25-1; 7 bases line up with TRBD1. The CDR3 runs 15 residues. Germline assignment: CDR1 MGHDK and CDR2 SYGVNS. V trimming: 3 bases; J trimming: 7 bases; junction bases outside the gene matches: 9. This CDR3 reads CASSEWTGQDNEQFF. The CDR3 DNA sequence: TGTGCCAGCAGTGAGTGGACAGGACAAGATAATGAGCAGTTCTTC.

The genes are TRBV11-2 and TRBJ1-1; possibly TRBD1 for D (5 bases). V lost 4 bases, J lost 1 base, and 10 bases lay in between. Per the germline V gene, CDR1 is SGHAT and CDR2 is FQNNGV. The CDR3 is 14 residues long. The CDR3 sequence: CASSSGGRNTEAFF. Here the CDR3 DNA reads TGTGCCAGCAGCTCCGGGGGGAGGAACACTGAAGCTTTCTTT. Combining the CDR3 with reference TRBV11-2 and TRBJ1-1 gives the whole variable domain EAGVAQSPRYKIIEKRQSVAFWCNPISGHATLYWYQQILGQGPKLLIQFQNNGVVDDSQLPKDRFSAERLKGVDSTLKIQPAKLEDSAVYLCASSSGGRNTEAFFGQGTRLTVV.

This chain links TRBV6-5 with TRBJ1-1, with D possibly TRBD1 on 5 matching bases. V dropped 6 bases and J dropped 0 bases, with 11 bases sitting between them. Germline lookup yields CDR1 MNHEY and CDR2 SVGAGI. The CDR3 spans 14 residues. CDR3 sequence reads: CASRDGGMNTEAFF. CDR3 DNA sequence: TGTGCCAGCAGAGATGGGGGAATGAACACTGAAGCTTTCTTT.

The chain combines TRBV7-2 with TRBJ2-3; TRBD2 matches 9 bases. The junction had 17 bases not matched to a gene; V was cut back by 3 bases and J by 4 bases. From germline, CDR1 is SGHTA and CDR2 FQGNSA. The CDR3 loop spans 19 amino acids. The CDR3 DNA follows: TGTGCCAGCAGCTTTTTTGGCCTAGCGGGGTACAGCGTATCAGATACGCAGTATTTT. Translation: CASSFFGLAGYSVSDTQYF.

V and J are TRBV5-1 and TRBJ1-1; D not certain. Deletions cut 0 bases from V and 1 base from J, with 7 bases between. CDR1 and CDR2 (germline): SGHRS, YFSETQ. CDR3 length equals 14 residues. The CDR3 spells CASSLVGGNTEAFF. The CDR3 nucleotides read TGCGCCAGCAGCTTGGTCGGAGGGAACACTGAAGCTTTCTTT.